Below, 16 T cell receptor beta chains from the same sample are listed, as sequenced in a study of shared clonotypes between healthy human individuals. TCRdb's table, derived via immunoSEQ multiplex PCR, lists solely in-frame clones and lacks some. In the table there are 2 million to 2.5 million clones, around 95% of which are singletons. Sequenced input: naive CD4+ T cells sorted from blood. Regarding subset: CD45RA+ positively selected. These receptors all come from a man aged 18 to 29 in good health.

This clone was counted a single time. The chain uses TRBV14 and TRBJ1-2; weak D call: TRBD1 (6 bases). V lost 3 bases and J lost 7, with 15 bases in between. The germline CDR1 and CDR2 sequences are SGHDN and FVKESK. There are 14 residues in the CDR3. As DNA, the CDR3 is TGTGCCAGCAGCCAGTCAACAGGGCGTGCTGGCTACACCTTC. Its protein is CASSQSTGRAGYTF.

The CDR3 coding sequence is TGTGCCAGCAGTATCAACAGGGGTGTGAAGAACACTGAAGCTTTCTTT. Translated, it gives CASSINRGVKNTEAFF. The chain is built from TRBV5-6 and TRBJ1-1; the match to TRBD1 covers 7 bases. V shed 5 bases and J 1 base; nucleotides not matched to a gene: 11. The CDR3 runs 16 residues. Germline-derived CDR1 and CDR2 are SGHDT and YYEEEE.

This clone was found once. The chain joins TRBV5-8 to TRBJ2-7, with TRBD2 as a possible D gene (5 bases). The CDR3 has 12 residues. Looked up from germline, CDR1 is SGHTS and CDR2 is YDEGEE. V was clipped by 4 bases and J by 8 bases, with 13 bases between them. The CDR3, as DNA: TGTGCCAGCAGCCGAGACTACTTTCAGCAGTACTTC. Protein product: CASSRDYFQQYF.

The chain carries TRBV4-2 and TRBJ2-3; TRBD2 matches at 11 bases. Trimming cost V 4 bases and J 2 bases; bases outside gene matches: 5. The CDR3 consists of 16 residues. Germline lookup yields CDR1 LGHNA and CDR2 YNFKEQ. CDR3 nucleotide sequence: TGTGCCAGCAGCCCGGGACTAGCGGAGACCACAGATACGCAGTATTTT. It yields the protein CASSPGLAETTDTQYF.

A single count supports this clone. The chain's CDR3 is CATSDRGRVEQYF. CDR3 sequence (DNA): TGTGCCACCTCGGACAGGGGCCGAGTCGAGCAGTACTTC. The V gene is TRBV19, the J gene TRBJ2-7, with TRBD1 matching over 9 bases. V was clipped by 10 bases and J by 6 bases; unmatched bases: 10. CDR3 size: 13 residues. In germline, CDR1 is LNHDA, CDR2 SQIVND (reference sequence).

This chain links TRBV7-2 with TRBJ2-3; 7 positions match TRBD2. Germline CDR1 SGHTA, CDR2 FQGNSA. The ends lost 2 bases at V and 3 bases at J; junction bases unmatched: 2. This CDR3 is 14 amino acids long. Here the CDR3 reads CASSLSGGTDTQYF. CDR3 DNA sequence: TGTGCCAGCAGCTTATCGGGAGGTACAGATACGCAGTATTTT.

V gene TRBV30 combines with J gene TRBJ1-1; 8 bases fit TRBD1. CDR3 length equals 13 residues. The germline gives CDR1 GTSNPN, CDR2 SVGIG (reference sequence). After removal of 0 bases from V and 6 bases from J, the junction contained 3 bases not matched to a gene. Here the CDR3 DNA reads TGTGCCTGGAGTGTACAGGGGGTATCTGAAGCTTTCTTT. It specifies CAWSVQGVSEAFF.

The rearrangement joins TRBV9 to TRBJ1-3; D might be TRBD1 (5 bases). The ends were cut back, 0 bases at V and 2 bases at J, with 9 bases in the middle. This CDR3 spans 15 amino acids. Germline lookup yields CDR1 SGDLS and CDR2 YYNGEE. CDR3 nucleotide sequence: TGTGCCAGCAGCGTAGGGGACTTTGCTGGAAACACCATATATTTT. This encodes CASSVGDFAGNTIYF. Supplemented by reference TRBV9 and TRBJ1-3, the full variable domain reads DSGVTQTPKHLITATGQRVTLRCSPRSGDLSVYWYQQSLDQGLQFLIQYYNGEERAKGNILERFSAQQFPDLHSELNLSSLELGDSALYFCASSVGDFAGNTIYFGEGSWLTVV.

The V call is TRBV7-9, the J call TRBJ2-1; tentative D call: TRBD2 (6 bases). CDR3 size: 14 residues. Germline-derived CDR1 and CDR2 are SEHNR and FQNEAQ (reference sequence). V was trimmed by 6 bases and J by 8 bases, leaving 17 bases between them. The CDR3 DNA follows: TGTGCCAGCAGTACGACTAGGGTAGAGGATGAGCAGTTCTTC. It is translated as CASSTTRVEDEQFF.

The gene calls are TRBV6-5 and TRBJ2-7, with 8 bases identical to TRBD1. This CDR3 has 14 amino acids. V lost 6 bases to trimming and J lost 3 bases; unmatched junction nucleotides: 7. The germline V gene encodes CDR1 MNHEY and CDR2 SVGAGI. This CDR3 is CASSPQGGSYEQYF. For the CDR3, the DNA is TGTGCCAGCAGCCCACAGGGGGGAAGCTACGAGCAGTACTTC.

On this clone itself: Other DNA sequences of this sample code for an identical CDR3. The chain couples TRBV7-9 to TRBJ1-1; 7 bases agree with TRBD1. Germline CDR1 reads SEHNR; CDR2 reads FQNEAQ (reference sequence). CDR3 length: 13 amino acids. Trimming took 3 bases from V and 4 from J; bases not matched to a gene: 2. The CDR3: CASSFQGGTEAFF. In DNA form, the CDR3 reads TGTGCCAGCAGCTTCCAGGGGGGCACTGAAGCTTTCTTT.

The CDR3 protein is CAWSEQGLNEQYF. In DNA form, the CDR3 reads TGTGCCTGGAGTGAACAGGGTCTGAACGAGCAGTACTTC. J is TRBJ2-7 and V is TRBV30; D is possibly TRBD1 (6 bases). The CDR3 totals 13 residues. V was trimmed by 1 base and J by 5 bases, leaving 12 bases between them. Germline CDR1 GTSNPN, CDR2 SVGIG (reference sequence).

CDR3: CASSLTPRLDNQPQHF. DNA of the CDR3: TGTGCCAGCAGCTTAACACCGAGACTTGACAATCAGCCCCAGCATTTT. The J gene is TRBJ1-5, the V gene TRBV5-6; D ambiguous. From germline, CDR1 is SGHDT and CDR2 YYEEEE. The CDR3 sequence is 16 residues long. V lost 2 bases to trimming and J lost 3 bases, with 15 bases between them.

The V and J genes are TRBV5-1 and TRBJ2-6; tentative D call: TRBD2 (6 bases). Germline V gives CDR1 SGHRS, CDR2 YFSETQ. The CDR3 is 16 amino acids. Trimming cost V 6 bases and J 0 bases, with 13 bases left between them. The CDR3 nucleotides read TGCGCCAGCACCGAGGACGGGAGCTCTGGGGCCAACGTCCTGACTTTC. Amino acids: CASTEDGSSGANVLTF. Drawing the rest from reference TRBV5-1 and TRBJ2-6, the complete variable domain is KAGVTQTPRYLIKTRGQQVTLSCSPISGHRSVSWYQQTPGQGLQFLFEYFSETQRNKGNFPGRFSGRQFSNSRSEMNVSTLELGDSALYLCASTEDGSSGANVLTFGAGSRLTVL.

The genes are TRBV6-6 and TRBJ2-1; possible D gene TRBD1, 6 bases. V was pared by 5 bases and J by 4 bases, with 12 bases between. In germline, CDR1 is MNHNY, CDR2 SVGAGI (reference sequence). The CDR3 contains 14 residues. Here the CDR3 reads CASSLGTPYNEQFF. The CDR3 bases are TGTGCCAGCAGTCTCGGGACACCTTACAATGAGCAGTTCTTC.

V is TRBV4-1 and J is TRBJ2-1; 8 bases align to TRBD1. The CDR3 is 16 residues long. With V trimmed by 5 bases and J by 3 bases, 9 bases remained unmatched. Germline V CDR1 and CDR2: MGHRA, YSYEKL. CDR3: CASSNLPGQDYNEQFF. CDR3 nucleotides: TGCGCCAGCAGCAACCTCCCGGGACAGGACTACAATGAGCAGTTCTTC.